The sequence of this T cell receptor (beta chain) was determined in a study of blood T cell repertoires in COVID-19. Using immunoSEQ multiplex PCR, the repertoire was profiled, and TCRdb retains in-frame clones only, with some absent. The data contain 250,000 to 300,000 clones, 70% to 90% of them singletons. Germline lookup yields CDR1 SGHAT and CDR2 FQNNGV. There are 13 residues in the CDR3. Trimming took off 2 bases at V and 1 base at J, with 5 bases between the two ends. The TCR comes from a woman aged 25 to 39 who had recovered from COVID-19. The sequenced material came from peripheral blood. The J gene is TRBJ2-5, the V gene TRBV11-2; D unclear. The CDR3 is CASSLRSQETQYF. The CDR3 DNA reads TGTGCCAGCAGCTTACGCAGCCAAGAGACCCAGTACTTC. Supplemented by reference TRBV11-2 and TRBJ2-5, the full variable domain reads EAGVAQSPRYKIIEKRQSVAFWCNPISGHATLYWYQQILGQGPKLLIQFQNNGVVDDSQLPKDRFSAERLKGVDSTLKIQPAKLEDSAVYLCASSLRSQETQYFGPGTRLLVL.